One and the same sample provided the 24 T cell receptor beta chains below, sequenced in a study of cytomegalovirus exposure and HLA in healthy donors (dated by TCRdb to between 2016 and 2019). The library came from the immunoSEQ multiplex PCR assay. For the multiplex PCR, a mixture combining 60 forward primers for TCR Vbeta segments and 13 reverse primers for TCR Jbeta segments was used. TCRdb took this table from immuneACCESS and kept in-frame rearrangements with V and J called. Such tables lack part of the clones; where checked against another copy, unresolved V genes explain under half of the gap, and the rest is unexplained. The sample's table lists a count of some 180,000 clones. Together, the top ten hold about 6.8% of the sample. Specimen: PBMCs. The receptor source for this set is a man younger than 45 in good health and CMV-seronegative.

The genes are TRBV28 and TRBJ2-3; D possibly corresponds to TRBD2 (5 bases). The CDR3 spans 16 residues. The germline CDR1 and CDR2 sequences are MDHEN and SYDVKM. Between the trimmed V and J ends, which lost 3 bases and 2 bases, there was a span of 15 bases. The CDR3 DNA follows: TGTGCCAGCAGTTTCCTCCGACTCGGGGACACAGATACGCAGTATTTT. It specifies CASSFLRLGDTDTQYF.

About this clone: One end of the junction is discordant with germline, which a read error may explain. Other DNA sequences in the same sample also yield this CDR3. The V gene is TRBV30, the J gene TRBJ2-7, with 9 bases lining up with TRBD1. The CDR3 contains 16 residues. CDR1 and CDR2 (germline): GTSNPN, SVGIG (reference sequence). The CDR3 nucleotides read TGTGCCTGGACCAGCACGTACAGGGGGCGGAGCGACGAACAGTACTTC. This translates into CAWTSTYRGRSDEQYF.

This chain joins TRBV6-1 and TRBJ2-6, with D possibly matching TRBD2 (5 bases). V lost 4 bases and J lost 0, with 10 bases in between. CDR1 and CDR2 (germline): MNHNS, SASEGT. This CDR3 is 16 amino acids long. The CDR3 DNA follows: TGTGCCAGCAGTGCCGAGGGTAACTCTGGGGCCAACGTCCTGACTTTC. Translating gives CASSAEGNSGANVLTF.

In regard to this clone: The identical CDR3 is also encoded by other nucleotide sequences in the sample. CDR3 region: CASSVGGGSGNTIYF. The CDR3 DNA sequence: TGTGCCAGCAGCGTAGGCGGAGGCTCTGGAAACACCATATATTTT. The V gene is TRBV9, the J gene TRBJ1-3; D gene uncertain. The germline V gene has CDR1 SGDLS and CDR2 YYNGEE. The CDR3 loop spans 15 amino acids. The V and J ends lost 0 bases and 0 bases respectively, with 7 bases between them.

The rearrangement links TRBV10-3 to TRBJ2-7, with 9 positions matching TRBD2. The V gene end was trimmed by 10 bases and the J gene end by 5 bases; junction bases not matched to a gene: 9. The CDR3 runs to 13 residues. From germline, CDR1 is ENHRY and CDR2 SYGVKD. In DNA form, the CDR3 reads TGTGCCACACTTAGCGGGAGTGGGAACGAGCAGTACTTC. Protein product: CATLSGSGNEQYF.

The chain carries TRBV11-3 and TRBJ2-5; 8 nucleotides match TRBD1. Near its end, the DNA agrees better with TRBJ2-7, so the J call may be wrong. Per germline, CDR1 SGHNT and CDR2 YENEEA. This CDR3 has 14 amino acids. CDR3 protein: CASSPRTGHYEQYF. For the CDR3, the DNA is TGTGCCAGCAGCCCACGGACAGGGCACTACGAGCAGTACTTC.

The chain combines TRBV5-1 with TRBJ2-7; 9 nucleotides match TRBD2. CDR3 size: 15 residues. The trim removed 0 bases at V and 0 bases at J, leaving 1 base unmatched. Per germline, CDR1 SGHRS and CDR2 YFSETQ. The CDR3 DNA sequence: TGCGCCAGCAGCTTGGGCGGGGGGGCCTCCTACGAGCAGTACTTC. Amino acids: CASSLGGGASYEQYF. Based on the CDR3 plus reference TRBV5-1 and TRBJ2-7, the full variable domain is KAGVTQTPRYLIKTRGQQVTLSCSPISGHRSVSWYQQTPGQGLQFLFEYFSETQRNKGNFPGRFSGRQFSNSRSEMNVSTLELGDSALYLCASSLGGGASYEQYFGPGTRLTVT.

In the case of this clone: One end of the junction is discordant with germline, which a read error may explain. The chain carries TRBV6-8 and TRBJ2-2, with D perhaps matching TRBD2 (7 bases). Germline V CDR1 and CDR2: MNHGY, SAAAGT. CDR3 length equals 15 residues. CDR3 nucleotide sequence: TGTGCCAGCAGTTACTCGTGGGGGGGACACCGGGGAGCTGTTTTT. Protein: CASSYSWGGHRGAVF.

The V and J genes are TRBV5-6 and TRBJ2-7; no clear D gene. The V gene lost 0 bases and the J gene lost 3 bases, with 10 bases spanning the gap. Germline CDR1 reads SGHDT; CDR2 reads YYEEEE. This CDR3 is 14 amino acids long. The CDR3 reads CASSLAAKIYEQYF. CDR3 sequence (DNA): TGTGCCAGCAGCTTGGCCGCGAAGATCTACGAGCAGTACTTC.

The rearrangement uses TRBV6-1 and TRBJ1-5; D remains unclear. This CDR3 has 16 amino acids. Germline V lookup: CDR1 MNHNS, CDR2 SASEGT. With 4 bases removed from V and 7 bases from J, the gap between germline ends came to 20 bases. The CDR3 region is CASSAPSPGTQQPQHF. CDR3 coding DNA: TGTGCCAGCAGTGCCCCATCCCCGGGAACCCAGCAGCCCCAGCATTTT.

The chain links TRBV29-1 to TRBJ2-1, with a weak D call TRBD2 (6 bases). The CDR3 consists of 17 residues. Germline V gene lookup returns CDR1 SQVTM and CDR2 ANQGSEA. V lost 0 bases to trimming and J lost 2 bases, with 17 bases between them. CDR3 in amino acids: CSVEDQGAGPPYNEQFF. As DNA, the CDR3 is TGCAGCGTTGAAGATCAAGGAGCGGGTCCCCCCTACAATGAGCAGTTCTTC.

The chain employs TRBV11-2 and TRBJ2-7; TRBD1 aligns across 7 bases. Looked up from germline, CDR1 is SGHAT and CDR2 is FQNNGV. The V gene end was trimmed by 3 bases and the J gene end by 4 bases; junction bases not matched to a gene: 6. The CDR3 is 14 amino acids. CDR3 in DNA: TGTGCCAGCAGCTTTTCACAGGGGTCGTACGAGCAGTACTTC. It encodes CASSFSQGSYEQYF. Variable domain in full (rest from reference TRBV11-2 and TRBJ2-7): EAGVAQSPRYKIIEKRQSVAFWCNPISGHATLYWYQQILGQGPKLLIQFQNNGVVDDSQLPKDRFSAERLKGVDSTLKIQPAKLEDSAVYLCASSFSQGSYEQYFGPGTRLTVT.

V gene TRBV5-1 combines with J gene TRBJ1-3; no clear D gene. This CDR3 is built from 17 residues. V was pared by 0 bases and J by 3 bases, with 16 bases between. CDR1 and CDR2 from the germline V gene are SGHRS and YFSETQ. This CDR3 reads CASSLEPWSSGGNTIYF. The CDR3 DNA is TGCGCCAGCAGCTTGGAGCCCTGGTCTAGTGGTGGAAACACCATATATTTT.

The rearrangement links TRBV7-8 to TRBJ1-3; possibly TRBD1 for D (5 bases). The CDR3 runs 15 residues. CDR1 and CDR2 from the germline V gene are SGHVS and FQNEAQ. V was pared by 3 bases and J by 3 bases, with 12 bases between. CDR3: CASSLQGIDGNTIYF. CDR3 DNA sequence: TGTGCCAGCAGCTTGCAGGGAATAGATGGAAACACCATATATTTT. Filled out from reference TRBV7-8 and TRBJ1-3, the complete variable domain reads GAGVSQSPRYKVAKRGQDVALRCDPISGHVSLFWYQQALGQGPEFLTYFQNEAQLDKSGLPSDRFFAERPEGSVSTLKIQRTQQEDSAVYLCASSLQGIDGNTIYFGEGSWLTVV.

The gene calls are TRBV18 and TRBJ2-3; D is uncertain. The CDR3 spans 13 residues. Looked up from germline, CDR1 is KGHSH and CDR2 is LQKENI. V was trimmed by 3 bases and J by 4 bases, leaving 8 bases between them. The CDR3 reads CASSPTTADTQYF. The CDR3 DNA reads as TGTGCCAGCTCACCTACTACGGCAGATACGCAGTATTTT.

The V gene is TRBV30, the J gene TRBJ2-7; D perhaps matches TRBD2 (6 bases). Trimming took 3 bases from V and 7 from J, leaving 16 bases between them. This CDR3 contains 13 residues. Germline CDR1 and CDR2: GTSNPN and SVGIG (reference sequence). CDR3 loop: CAWSLRIGGEQYF. CDR3 nucleotides: TGTGCCTGGAGCCTCCGGATTGGGGGGGAGCAGTACTTC.

This chain joins TRBV10-3 and TRBJ2-5; perhaps TRBD2 as D (5 bases). Trimming stripped 3 bases from V and 11 bases from J, with 13 bases between. The germline CDR1 and CDR2 sequences are ENHRY and SYGVKD. The CDR3 is 12 residues long. For the CDR3, the DNA is TGTGCCATCAGTGATCATACCGGGGATCAGTACTTC. The encoded protein is CAISDHTGDQYF.

V is TRBV15 and J is TRBJ2-1; D not certain. Germline V gene lookup returns CDR1 LNHNV and CDR2 YYDKDF (reference sequence). This CDR3 comprises 15 residues. Trimming took 1 base from V and 1 from J, leaving 8 bases between them. CDR3 region: CATSRGSESYNEQFF. CDR3 nucleotide sequence: TGTGCCACCAGCAGAGGGAGCGAATCCTACAATGAGCAGTTCTTC.

The chain has TRBV4-1 and TRBJ2-1; no clear D. V was pared by 0 bases and J by 11 bases, with 8 bases between. The germline V gene encodes CDR1 MGHRA and CDR2 YSYEKL. This CDR3 has 12 residues. CDR3 nucleotides: TGCGCCAGCAGCCAAGACGCAGTAAAGCAGTTCTTC. This translates into CASSQDAVKQFF.

V and J are TRBV6-5 and TRBJ1-6; perhaps TRBD1 as D (6 bases). The V gene's germline CDR1 is MNHEY and CDR2 SVGAGI. CDR3 length: 16 amino acids. V was clipped by 0 bases and J by 8 bases, with 14 bases between them. CDR3 bases: TGTGCCAGCAGTTACTCACGTTGGGGGCTGGATTCACCCCTCCACTTT. Its translation: CASSYSRWGLDSPLHF.

This sequence joins TRBV5-5 and TRBJ2-5; TRBD1 is a possible D gene (6 bases). Germline V gene data show CDR1 as SGHKS and CDR2 as YYEKEE (reference sequence). This CDR3 contains 14 residues. The germline V and J ends were trimmed by 2 bases and 1 base, with 9 bases remaining between them. The CDR3 bases are TGTGCCAGCAGCTTTGGGACATTCCAAGAGACCCAGTACTTC. Translated, it gives CASSFGTFQETQYF.

The chain combines TRBV5-1 with TRBJ1-2, with 8 positions matching TRBD1. Germline CDR1 SGHRS, CDR2 YFSETQ. The length of the CDR3 is 15 residues. The trim removed 1 base at V and 8 bases at J, leaving 10 bases unmatched. The CDR3 protein is CASSLSVGQGEGYTF. The CDR3 nucleotides read TGCGCCAGCAGCTTGAGCGTTGGACAGGGTGAGGGCTACACCTTC.

The V gene is TRBV5-4, the J gene TRBJ1-6; D not certain. Germline assignment: CDR1 SGHNT and CDR2 YYREEE (reference sequence). The CDR3 has 12 amino acids. V lost 0 bases to trimming and J lost 13 bases, with 8 bases between them. The chain's CDR3 is CASSLGPFPLHF. The CDR3 nucleotides read TGTGCCAGCAGCTTGGGGCCCTTCCCCCTCCACTTT.

This rearrangement joins TRBV27 to TRBJ2-7; the match to TRBD2 covers 10 bases. J gave up 2 bases and V 6 bases, and 7 bases lay outside the gene matches. CDR1 is MNHEY and CDR2 is SMNVEV in the germline V gene (reference sequence). The CDR3 is 15 amino acids. The CDR3 DNA reads as TGTGCCAGCAGATCGGGACTAGCGCCGACCTACGAGCAGTACTTC. Translation: CASRSGLAPTYEQYF.